The 2 T cell receptor beta chains given below trace back to one sample, sequenced in a study of identical twins. Via MiXCR, TCRdb re-called the 5' RACE reads, giving one row per CDR3 protein. The sample carries roughly 350,000 distinct CDR3 sequences, around 9.7% recorded once. The material sequenced was naive T cells sorted from blood. These receptors came from a woman aged 45-65 years in good health.

The V and J genes are TRBV6-1 and TRBJ2-5; D possibly corresponds to TRBD1 (5 bases). Trimming stripped 1 base from V and 7 bases from J, with 13 bases between. The CDR3 contains 14 residues. Germline CDR1 and CDR2: MNHNS and SASEGT. For the CDR3, the DNA is TGTGCCAGCAGTGAAGGGGCAGGGCAGGTGACCCAGTACTTC. Its translation: CASSEGAGQVTQYF.

This clonotype was seen more than once but under ten times. The gene calls are TRBV18 and TRBJ2-5; weak D call: TRBD2 (5 bases). This CDR3 has 15 amino acids. Trimming took off 0 bases at V and 4 bases at J, with 12 bases between the two ends. From germline, CDR1 is KGHSH and CDR2 LQKENI. In nucleotides, the CDR3 is TGTGCCAGCTCACCACCGGGAAGACGGGGAGAGACCCAGTACTTC. Amino acid sequence: CASSPPGRRGETQYF.